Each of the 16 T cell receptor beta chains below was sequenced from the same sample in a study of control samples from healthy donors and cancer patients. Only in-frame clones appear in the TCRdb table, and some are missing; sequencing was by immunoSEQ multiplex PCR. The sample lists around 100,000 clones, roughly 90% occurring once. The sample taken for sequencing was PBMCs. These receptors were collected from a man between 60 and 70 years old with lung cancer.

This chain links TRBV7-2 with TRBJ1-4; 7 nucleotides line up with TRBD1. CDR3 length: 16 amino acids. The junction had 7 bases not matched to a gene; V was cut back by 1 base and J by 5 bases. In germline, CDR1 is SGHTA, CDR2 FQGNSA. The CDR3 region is CASSLDVGTVNEKLFF. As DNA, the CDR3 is TGTGCCAGCAGCTTAGACGTTGGGACAGTCAATGAAAAACTGTTTTTT.

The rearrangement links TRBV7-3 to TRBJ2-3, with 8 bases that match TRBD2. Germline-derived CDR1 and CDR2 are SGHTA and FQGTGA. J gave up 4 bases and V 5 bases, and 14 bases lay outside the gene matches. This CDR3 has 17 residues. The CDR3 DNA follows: TGTGCCAGCAGCCGCCGGGGGGGCTCCCGGACCGCAGATACGCAGTATTTT. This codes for CASSRRGGSRTADTQYF.

For the CDR3, the DNA is TGTGCCAGCAGTTACACGTACAATGAGCAGTTCTTC. Amino acids: CASSYTYNEQFF. J is TRBJ2-1 and V is TRBV6-2 or TRBV6-3, with D unclear. Trimming took off 2 bases at V and 4 bases at J, with 3 bases between the two ends. The germline V gene encodes CDR1 MNHEY and CDR2 SVGEGT. The CDR3 loop spans 12 amino acids.

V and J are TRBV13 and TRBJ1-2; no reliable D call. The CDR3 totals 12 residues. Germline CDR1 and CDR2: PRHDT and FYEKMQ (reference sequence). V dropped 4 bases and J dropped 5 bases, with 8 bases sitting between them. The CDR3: CASSSVRYGYTF. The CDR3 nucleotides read TGTGCCAGCAGCTCCGTGCGGTATGGCTACACCTTC.

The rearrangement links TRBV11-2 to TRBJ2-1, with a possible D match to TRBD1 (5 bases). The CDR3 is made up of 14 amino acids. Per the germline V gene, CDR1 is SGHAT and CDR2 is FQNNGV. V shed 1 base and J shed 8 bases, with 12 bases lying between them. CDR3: CASSLVFPRDEQFF. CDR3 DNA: TGTGCCAGCAGCTTAGTCTTTCCCAGGGATGAGCAGTTCTTC. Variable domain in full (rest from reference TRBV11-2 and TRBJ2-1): EAGVAQSPRYKIIEKRQSVAFWCNPISGHATLYWYQQILGQGPKLLIQFQNNGVVDDSQLPKDRFSAERLKGVDSTLKIQPAKLEDSAVYLCASSLVFPRDEQFFGPGTRLTVL.

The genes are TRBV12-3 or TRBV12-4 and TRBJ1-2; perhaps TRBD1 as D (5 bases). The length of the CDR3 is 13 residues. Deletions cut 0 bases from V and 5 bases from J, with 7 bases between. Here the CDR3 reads CASSLAGPYGYTF. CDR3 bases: TGTGCCAGCAGTTTAGCGGGGCCGTATGGCTACACCTTC.

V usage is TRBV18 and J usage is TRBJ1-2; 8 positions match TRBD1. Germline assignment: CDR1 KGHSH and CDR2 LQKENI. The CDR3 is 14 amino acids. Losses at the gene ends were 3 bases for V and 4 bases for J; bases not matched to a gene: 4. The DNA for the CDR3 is TGTGCCAGCTCACCGGACAGGGCAGGCTATGGCTACACCTTC. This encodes CASSPDRAGYGYTF.

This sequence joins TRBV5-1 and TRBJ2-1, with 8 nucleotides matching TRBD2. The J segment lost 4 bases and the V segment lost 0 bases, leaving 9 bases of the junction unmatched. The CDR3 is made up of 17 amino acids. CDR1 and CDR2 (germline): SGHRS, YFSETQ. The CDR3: CASSLVGRGDFYNEQFF. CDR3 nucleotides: TGCGCCAGCAGCTTGGTGGGGCGGGGGGATTTTTACAATGAGCAGTTCTTC.

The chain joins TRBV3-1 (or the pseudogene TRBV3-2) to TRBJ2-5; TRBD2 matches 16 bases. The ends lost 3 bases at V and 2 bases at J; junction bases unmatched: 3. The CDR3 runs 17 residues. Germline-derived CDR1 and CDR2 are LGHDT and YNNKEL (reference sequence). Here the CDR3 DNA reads TGTGCCAGCAGCCAGGGGACTAGCGGGGGGGGTCAAGAGACCCAGTACTTC. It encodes CASSQGTSGGGQETQYF.

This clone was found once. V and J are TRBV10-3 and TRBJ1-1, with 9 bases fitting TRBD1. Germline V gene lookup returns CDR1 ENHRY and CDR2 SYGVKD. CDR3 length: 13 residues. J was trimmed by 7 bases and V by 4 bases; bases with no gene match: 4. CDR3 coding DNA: TGTGCCATCAGTGCCCCGGGACAGGGTGAAGCTTTCTTT. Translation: CAISAPGQGEAFF.

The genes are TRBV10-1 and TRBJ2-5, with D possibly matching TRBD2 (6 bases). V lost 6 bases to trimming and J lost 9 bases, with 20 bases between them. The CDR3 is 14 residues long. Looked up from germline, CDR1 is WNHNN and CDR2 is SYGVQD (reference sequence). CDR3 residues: CASSSLGPREAQYF. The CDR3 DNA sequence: TGCGCCAGCAGCTCATTAGGTCCCAGGGAGGCCCAGTACTTC.

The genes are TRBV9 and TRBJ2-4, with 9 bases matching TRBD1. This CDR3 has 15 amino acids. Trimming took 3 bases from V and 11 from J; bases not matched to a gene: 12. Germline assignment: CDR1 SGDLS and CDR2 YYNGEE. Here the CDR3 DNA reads TGTGCCAGCAGCGCCGACAGGGGGACGCTCCCCGTTCAGTACTTC. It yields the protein CASSADRGTLPVQYF.

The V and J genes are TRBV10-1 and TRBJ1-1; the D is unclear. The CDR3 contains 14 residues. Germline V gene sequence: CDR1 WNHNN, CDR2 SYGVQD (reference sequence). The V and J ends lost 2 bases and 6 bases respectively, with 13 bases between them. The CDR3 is CASSEGLNTPEAFF. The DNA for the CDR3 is TGCGCCAGCAGTGAGGGCCTTAATACCCCTGAAGCTTTCTTT.

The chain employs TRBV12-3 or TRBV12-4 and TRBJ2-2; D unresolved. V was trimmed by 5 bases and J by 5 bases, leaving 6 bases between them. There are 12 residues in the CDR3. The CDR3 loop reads CASSPLTGELFF. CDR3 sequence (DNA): TGTGCCAGCAGTCCGCTTACCGGGGAGCTGTTTTTT.

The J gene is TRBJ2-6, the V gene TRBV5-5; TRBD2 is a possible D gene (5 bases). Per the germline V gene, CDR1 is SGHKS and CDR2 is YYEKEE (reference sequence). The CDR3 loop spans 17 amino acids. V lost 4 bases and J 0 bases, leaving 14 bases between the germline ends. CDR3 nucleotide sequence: TGTGCCAGCAGCCCGGGGTCCCTCCTCTCTGGGGCCAACGTCCTGACTTTC. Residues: CASSPGSLLSGANVLTF.

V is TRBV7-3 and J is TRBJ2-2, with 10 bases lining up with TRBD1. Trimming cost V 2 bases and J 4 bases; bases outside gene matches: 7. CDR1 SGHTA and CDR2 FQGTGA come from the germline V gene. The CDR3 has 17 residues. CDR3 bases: TGTGCCAGCAGCTTAGCGGGACAGGGGCTAGTCACCGGGGAGCTGTTTTTT. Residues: CASSLAGQGLVTGELFF.